The T cell receptor (beta chain) described here comes from a study of early T cells in non-severe SARS-CoV-2 infection. One entry per CDR3 protein results from TCRdb running MiXCR on the 5' RACE reads. The data contain 50,000 to 55,000 distinct CDR3 sequences, less than 9.5% of them singletons. Germline values: CDR1 DFQATT, CDR2 SNEGSKA (reference sequence). Trimming removed 0 bases from V and 0 bases from J; junction bases left unmatched: 4. The CDR3 sequence is 16 residues long. This clonotype has a count of ten or more. The chain combines TRBV20-1 with TRBJ2-1; 8 bases align to TRBD2. The sequencing input was whole blood. The TCR comes from an adult who was a healthcare worker with PCR-confirmed SARS-CoV-2 infection or an uninfected control (not recorded which). In DNA form, the CDR3 reads TGCAGTGCTAGAGATCTAACTAGCGGCTCCTACAATGAGCAGTTCTTC. It codes for CSARDLTSGSYNEQFF.